The 28 T cell receptor beta chains presented below share a single source sample, sequenced in a study of early T cells in non-severe SARS-CoV-2 infection. TCRdb recomputed calls from the 5' RACE reads with MiXCR, one row per CDR3 protein. In the table there are about 63,000 distinct CDR3 sequences, 10% to 15% of which are singletons. The sequenced material came from whole blood. These receptors were obtained from an adult who was a healthcare worker with PCR-confirmed SARS-CoV-2 infection or an uninfected control (not recorded which).

This clonotype was seen only a few times. The chain couples TRBV11-3 to TRBJ2-3; D possibly corresponds to TRBD1 (5 bases). The CDR3 is made up of 20 amino acids. CDR1 is SGHNT, CDR2 YENEEA, per germline. V dropped 5 bases and J dropped 0 bases, with 27 bases sitting between them. The CDR3 DNA reads TGTGCCAGCAGCCAGGGCGGCAGAAACTTTCCACTCTCTAGCACAGATACGCAGTATTTT. Its protein product is CASSQGGRNFPLSSTDTQYF.

This clonotype has ten or more counts. V is TRBV20-1 and J is TRBJ1-5; 7 bases are a match to TRBD1. J gave up 0 bases and V 6 bases, and 8 bases lay outside the gene matches. Germline V CDR1 and CDR2: DFQATT, SNEGSKA (reference sequence). CDR3 length: 15 residues. The CDR3 region has the DNA TGCAGTGCCGATCGGACAGGCTATAGCAATCAGCCCCAGCATTTT. Translated: CSADRTGYSNQPQHF.

J is TRBJ2-2 and V is TRBV4-1, with unresolved D. The germline CDR1 and CDR2 sequences are MGHRA and YSYEKL. Trimming removed 5 bases at V and 3 bases at J, with 10 bases between. CDR3 length: 14 amino acids. CDR3 bases: TGCGCCAGCAGCTTCTTGATTTACACCGGGGAGCTGTTTTTT. Translation: CASSFLIYTGELFF.

This clonotype was found many times. V gene TRBV5-1 combines with J gene TRBJ1-1; tentative D call: TRBD1 (6 bases). Trimming removed 4 bases from V and 3 bases from J, with 16 bases in between. This CDR3 is built from 15 residues. Germline assignment: CDR1 SGHRS and CDR2 YFSETQ. Here the CDR3 reads CASSHTGWSDTEAFF. The CDR3 region has the DNA TGCGCCAGCAGCCATACAGGGTGGAGTGACACTGAAGCTTTCTTT.

This clonotype was detected many times. The CDR3 nucleotides are TGTGCCAGCAGCCCCTACACCGGGGAGCTGTTTTTT. It is translated as CASSPYTGELFF. The rearrangement joins TRBV9 to TRBJ2-2; no clear D gene. The CDR3 extends over 12 amino acids. Germline V gene sequence: CDR1 SGDLS, CDR2 YYNGEE. Trimming shortened V by 4 bases and J by 3 bases, and 4 bases separated the two germline ends. Combining the CDR3 with reference TRBV9 and TRBJ2-2 gives the whole variable domain DSGVTQTPKHLITATGQRVTLRCSPRSGDLSVYWYQQSLDQGLQFLIQYYNGEERAKGNILERFSAQQFPDLHSELNLSSLELGDSALYFCASSPYTGELFFGEGSRLTVL.

The chain has TRBV3-1 and TRBJ2-5, with TRBD2 matching over 14 bases. V lost 0 bases to trimming and J lost 2 bases; unmatched junction nucleotides: 5. The CDR3 extends over 18 amino acids. In germline, CDR1 is LGHDT, CDR2 YNNKEL (reference sequence). The CDR3 DNA sequence: TGTGCCAGCAGCCAAGATACCCGACTAGCGGGGGGGCAAGAGACCCAGTACTTC. Its translation is CASSQDTRLAGGQETQYF.

This clonotype was counted many times. This chain joins TRBV7-9 and TRBJ2-3; 10 nucleotides align to TRBD2. V was pared by 3 bases and J by 0 bases, with 6 bases of the junction left unmatched. Germline assignment: CDR1 SEHNR and CDR2 FQNEAQ (reference sequence). The CDR3 is made up of 17 amino acids. CDR3 loop: CASSFSGTSVSTDTQYF. In DNA form, the CDR3 reads TGTGCCAGCAGCTTCTCCGGGACTAGCGTTAGCACAGATACGCAGTATTTT.

This clonotype was seen many times. The chain combines TRBV7-6 with TRBJ2-7; TRBD2 is a possible D gene (5 bases). Germline V gives CDR1 SGHVS, CDR2 FNYEAQ. The V end lost 1 base, the J end lost 4 bases, and 8 bases lay between the germline ends. The CDR3 extends over 13 amino acids. CDR3 residues: CASSLGTAYEQYF. The DNA of the CDR3 is TGTGCCAGCAGCTTAGGGACTGCGTACGAGCAGTACTTC.

This clonotype showed up many times. The V and J genes are TRBV4-2 and TRBJ2-3; TRBD1 matches at 9 bases. Per germline, CDR1 LGHNA and CDR2 YNFKEQ. The CDR3 length is 17 residues. V lost 1 base and J lost 2; bases outside the gene matches: 7. CDR3 coding DNA: TGTGCCAGCAGCCAAGGGCCGGGACAGGGCGCCACAGATACGCAGTATTTT. It is translated as CASSQGPGQGATDTQYF.

In this sample, this clonotype turned up a few times. The V call is TRBV7-9, the J call TRBJ2-7; 8 bases agree with TRBD1. CDR3 length equals 16 residues. The V and J ends lost 5 bases and 2 bases, in that order; junction bases with no gene match: 11. Germline CDR1 reads SEHNR; CDR2 reads FQNEAQ (reference sequence). DNA for the CDR3: TGTGCCAGCAGCAATCCCAGGGGGCGAGGAACCTACGAGCAGTACTTC. It translates to CASSNPRGRGTYEQYF.

There are many counts of this clonotype. The genes are TRBV4-1 and TRBJ1-4; D is undetermined. V dropped 6 bases and J dropped 8 bases, with 16 bases sitting between them. The CDR3 loop spans 14 amino acids. Germline CDR1 reads MGHRA; CDR2 reads YSYEKL. CDR3 DNA sequence: TGCGCCAGCAGTCAACCCCCTGCGGGCGAAAAACTGTTTTTT. Translated, it gives CASSQPPAGEKLFF.

This clonotype was detected many times. The rearrangement links TRBV19 to TRBJ2-6; 8 bases are a match to TRBD1. Unmatched junction bases numbered 12, after V lost 7 bases and J lost 4 bases. Germline V gives CDR1 LNHDA, CDR2 SQIVND (reference sequence). This CDR3 comprises 17 residues. The CDR3 DNA is TGTGCCAGTATCCCGGACAGGGCCGGAGAGGGGGCCAACGTCCTGACTTTC. Its translation is CASIPDRAGEGANVLTF.

This clonotype has a handful of counts. The chain uses TRBV9 and TRBJ2-5, with D hard to call. The germline V gene encodes CDR1 SGDLS and CDR2 YYNGEE. The CDR3 runs to 15 residues. V was pared by 0 bases and J by 3 bases, with 12 bases between. CDR3 coding DNA: TGTGCCAGCAGCGTAGAAGGCAGGCAGAAAGAGACCCAGTACTTC. Its protein is CASSVEGRQKETQYF.

V usage is TRBV4-2 and J usage is TRBJ2-5, with D tentatively TRBD1 or TRBD2 (6 bases each). From germline, CDR1 is LGHNA and CDR2 YNFKEQ. The CDR3 covers 16 residues. V was shortened by 4 bases and J by 0 bases, with 15 bases between the two germline ends. Here the CDR3 DNA reads TGTGCCAGCAGCCCGAAATGGGGGGCGGACCAAGAGACCCAGTACTTC. Amino acid sequence: CASSPKWGADQETQYF.

This clonotype was counted ten times or more. The gene calls are TRBV6-6 and TRBJ2-3; 14 nucleotides line up with TRBD2. The CDR3 extends over 19 amino acids. Germline trimming cut 2 bases from V and 3 bases from J; bases unmatched to any gene: 10. Germline V gene sequence: CDR1 MNHNY, CDR2 SVGAGI (reference sequence). The CDR3 DNA is TGTGCCAGCAGTTACACGGGACTAGCGGGGGACAGCCCGACAGATACGCAGTATTTT. Translation: CASSYTGLAGDSPTDTQYF.

This clonotype appeared many times. The chain recombines TRBV4-1 with TRBJ1-4; D is perhaps TRBD1 (6 bases). CDR3 length: 14 amino acids. Germline assignment: CDR1 MGHRA and CDR2 YSYEKL. Trimming removed 4 bases at V and 4 bases at J, with 10 bases between. CDR3 protein: CASSLQGYNEKLFF. The CDR3 bases are TGCGCCAGCAGCCTTCAGGGGTATAATGAAAAACTGTTTTTT.

The chain couples TRBV12-3 or TRBV12-4 to TRBJ1-1; D is possibly TRBD1 (5 bases). The CDR3 sequence is 14 residues long. V was cut by 3 bases and J by 1 base, with 9 bases left in between. The DNA for the CDR3 is TGTGCCAGCAGTTTGGGACGCTCGAACACTGAAGCTTTCTTT. Its protein is CASSLGRSNTEAFF.

This clonotype was counted at least ten times. The chain joins TRBV5-1 to TRBJ2-3, with TRBD2 identical over 8 bases. This CDR3 spans 15 amino acids. Trimming took 1 base from V and 4 from J; bases not matched to a gene: 5. Looked up from germline, CDR1 is SGHRS and CDR2 is YFSETQ. CDR3 region: CASSLPGGPADTQYF. In nucleotides, the CDR3 is TGCGCCAGCAGCTTGCCGGGGGGGCCGGCAGATACGCAGTATTTT.

This clonotype was seen a few times. V and J are TRBV5-1 and TRBJ2-3; 7 bases are a match to TRBD2. The CDR3 loop spans 16 amino acids. Germline-derived CDR1 and CDR2 are SGHRS and YFSETQ. V lost 7 bases to trimming and J lost 2 bases; unmatched junction nucleotides: 13. CDR3 residues: CASRGIAGVTTDTQYF. As DNA, the CDR3 is TGCGCCAGCCGCGGGATCGCGGGGGTGACCACAGATACGCAGTATTTT. Complete variable domain (other parts from reference TRBV5-1 and TRBJ2-3): KAGVTQTPRYLIKTRGQQVTLSCSPISGHRSVSWYQQTPGQGLQFLFEYFSETQRNKGNFPGRFSGRQFSNSRSEMNVSTLELGDSALYLCASRGIAGVTTDTQYFGPGTRLTVL.

The gene calls are TRBV6-2 or TRBV6-3 and TRBJ2-3; 7 positions match TRBD2. The CDR3 contains 15 residues. V lost 6 bases to trimming and J lost 5 bases; unmatched junction nucleotides: 11. CDR1 and CDR2 (germline): MNHEY, SVGEGT. CDR3 coding DNA: TGTGCCAGCAGAGGCCGGAGCGGGGAGGGAGATACGCAGTATTTT. It encodes CASRGRSGEGDTQYF.

This clonotype was detected many times. J is TRBJ1-1 and V is TRBV4-3, with D perhaps TRBD1 (5 bases). The CDR3 loop spans 15 amino acids. The germline V and J ends were trimmed by 0 bases and 2 bases, with 10 bases remaining between them. Germline-derived CDR1 and CDR2 are LGHNA and YSLEER. CDR3 residues: CASSQDKGLNTEAFF. CDR3 bases: TGCGCCAGCAGCCAAGATAAGGGACTAAACACTGAAGCTTTCTTT.

This clonotype was observed at least ten times. The V and J genes are TRBV12-3 or TRBV12-4 and TRBJ1-1; D is uncertain. This CDR3 spans 16 amino acids. Trimming stripped 0 bases from V and 5 bases from J, with 16 bases between. CDR3 sequence reads: CASSLANSPGRTEAFF. The CDR3 DNA sequence: TGTGCCAGCAGTTTAGCCAACAGTCCGGGGAGGACTGAAGCTTTCTTT.

Ten or more counts support this clonotype. J is TRBJ1-2 and V is TRBV18; a weak D match, TRBD1 (5 bases). Germline loops: CDR1 KGHSH, CDR2 LQKENI. This CDR3 spans 14 amino acids. V gave up 5 bases and J gave up 6 bases, with 16 bases separating them. This chain's CDR3 is CASSTTQGDHGYTF. The CDR3 region has the DNA TGTGCCAGCTCAACTACGCAGGGCGACCATGGCTACACCTTC.

This clonotype was picked up many times. The chain couples TRBV5-1 to TRBJ1-2; 9 bases fit TRBD1. The CDR3 covers 15 residues. The junction had 12 bases not matched to a gene; V was cut back by 4 bases and J by 8 bases. Germline values: CDR1 SGHRS, CDR2 YFSETQ. CDR3 nucleotide sequence: TGCGCCAGCAGCCTACTGATACAGGGGGCGAGAGGCTACACCTTC. Its translation is CASSLLIQGARGYTF. Complete variable domain (other parts from reference TRBV5-1 and TRBJ1-2): KAGVTQTPRYLIKTRGQQVTLSCSPISGHRSVSWYQQTPGQGLQFLFEYFSETQRNKGNFPGRFSGRQFSNSRSEMNVSTLELGDSALYLCASSLLIQGARGYTFGSGTRLTVV.

This clonotype was seen ten or more times. This rearrangement joins TRBV5-4 to TRBJ1-1; D unclear. The CDR3 runs 13 residues. Germline assignment: CDR1 SGHNT and CDR2 YYREEE (reference sequence). The V end was cut by 5 bases, the J end by 3 bases, with 11 bases between. The CDR3 spells CASSPAAHTEAFF. The CDR3 nucleotides read TGTGCCAGCAGTCCCGCGGCGCACACTGAAGCTTTCTTT.

This clonotype is labeled as medium-sized (0.01 to 0.1%). This chain uses TRBV6-6 with TRBJ2-2, with D perhaps TRBD1 (6 bases). Per the germline V gene, CDR1 is MNHNY and CDR2 is SVGAGI (reference sequence). With 2 bases removed from V and 6 bases from J, the gap between germline ends came to 13 bases. The CDR3 extends over 15 amino acids. This chain's CDR3 is CASSYQTGWAGELFF. CDR3 sequence (DNA): TGTGCCAGCAGTTACCAGACAGGTTGGGCCGGGGAGCTGTTTTTT.

This clonotype has at least ten counts. The rearrangement links TRBV21-1 to TRBJ2-5; the listed D gene, TRBD1, was not tested against the DNA. TRBV21-1 represents a pseudogene. This CDR3 spans 15 amino acids. CDR3 loop: CASSKEGTGDETQYF. CDR3 in DNA: TGTGCCAGCAGCAAAGAGGGGACAGGGGATGAGACCCAGTACTTC.

This clonotype came up a few times. The chain has TRBV5-1 and TRBJ1-2; 10 nucleotides match TRBD1. The CDR3 is made up of 14 amino acids. V gave up 6 bases and J gave up 6 bases; unmatched junction bases: 8. Germline CDR1 SGHRS, CDR2 YFSETQ. CDR3 coding DNA: TGCGCCAGCAACTTTGCCGGGACAGGGGATGGCTACACCTTC. Translating gives CASNFAGTGDGYTF.